This T cell receptor beta chain was retrieved from a study of siplizumab effects on memory and regulatory T cells. Only in-frame clones appear in the TCRdb table, and some are missing; sequencing was by immunoSEQ multiplex PCR. The table includes about 94,000 clones, about 94% detected once. Notes on the study in general: Unstimulated subsets captured only a minor fraction of alloreactive clones. Naive T cells seemed more diverse than memory cells; they also seemed major alloresponse contributors. Treatment with siplizumab left mappable alloreactive CD4+ clones averaging 68.8% Treg-derived, compared with 26.9% in controls.

As to this clone: The antigen is undetermined.

The TCR sequence derives from a human donor in good health. Material: non-Treg CD4+ T cells sorted from blood.

The CDR3 nucleotides are TGTGCCAGCAGCCCCCGGGCCCCGGGACTAGCGGGAGACTACTACGAGCAGTACTTC. The encoded protein is CASSPRAPGLAGDYYEQYF. The J gene is TRBJ2-7, the V gene TRBV11-2; TRBD2 matches at 14 bases. The CDR3 has 19 residues. The V gene's germline CDR1 is SGHAT and CDR2 FQNNGV. After removal of 5 bases from V and 3 bases from J, the junction contained 15 bases not matched to a gene.